The following is a T cell receptor beta chain sequence with its context. Antigen: not known. With 7 bases removed from V and 3 bases from J, the gap between germline ends came to 12 bases. Germline V CDR1 and CDR2: LNHNV, YYDKDF (reference sequence). This CDR3 comprises 13 residues. The data belong to a study of blood T cells in healthy people across ages. Findings and limits, study-wide: Per million T cells, the diversity of TCR beta decreased roughly linearly as age advanced.

With a J-beta primer mix and a sample-barcoded 5' primer, a second PCR ran about 6 to 11 cycles. Every cDNA was tagged by a template-switch adaptor with 12 random nucleotides. TCRdb re-called the 5' RACE reads through MiXCR, storing one row per CDR3 protein. Of 850,000 to 1,300,000 distinct CDR3 sequences listed, under 55% are singletons. Sample: blood. V is TRBV15 and J is TRBJ1-1; D is ambiguous. The sequence was obtained from a woman aged 55-70 years in good health. The DNA of the CDR3 is TGTGCCACCACGGAGGGATTCGACACTGAAGCTTTCTTT. Its translation: CATTEGFDTEAFF.